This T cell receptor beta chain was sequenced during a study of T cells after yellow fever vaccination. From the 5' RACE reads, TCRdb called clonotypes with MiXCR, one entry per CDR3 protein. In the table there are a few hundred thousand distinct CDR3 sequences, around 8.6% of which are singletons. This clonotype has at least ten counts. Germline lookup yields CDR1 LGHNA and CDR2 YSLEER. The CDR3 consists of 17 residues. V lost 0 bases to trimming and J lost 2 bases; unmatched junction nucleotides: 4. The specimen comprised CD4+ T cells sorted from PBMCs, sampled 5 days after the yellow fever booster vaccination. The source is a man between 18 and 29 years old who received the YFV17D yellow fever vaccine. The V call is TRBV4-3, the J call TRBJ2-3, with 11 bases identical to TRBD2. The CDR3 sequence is CASSQDPLAGDTDTQYF. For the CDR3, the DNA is TGCGCCAGCAGCCAAGATCCACTAGCGGGGGACACAGATACGCAGTATTTT.